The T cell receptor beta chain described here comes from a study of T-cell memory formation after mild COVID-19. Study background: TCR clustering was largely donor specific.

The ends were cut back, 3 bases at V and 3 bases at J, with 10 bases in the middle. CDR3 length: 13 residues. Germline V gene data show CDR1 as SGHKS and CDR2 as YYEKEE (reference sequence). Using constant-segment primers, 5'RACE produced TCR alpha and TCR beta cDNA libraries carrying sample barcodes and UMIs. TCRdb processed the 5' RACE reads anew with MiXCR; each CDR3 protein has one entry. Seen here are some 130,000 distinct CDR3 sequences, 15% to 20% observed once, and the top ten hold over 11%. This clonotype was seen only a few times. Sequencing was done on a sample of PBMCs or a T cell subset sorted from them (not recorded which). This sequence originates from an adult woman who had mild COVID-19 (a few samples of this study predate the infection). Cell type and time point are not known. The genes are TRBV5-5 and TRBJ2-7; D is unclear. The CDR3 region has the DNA TGTGCCAGCAGCTCGCCCCGTCTCTACGAGCAGTACTTC. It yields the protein CASSSPRLYEQYF.